This passage covers 26 T cell receptor beta chains from one sample sequenced in a study of blood T cells in healthy people across ages (dated by TCRdb to the mid-2010s). Library preparation used 5' RACE. Sequencer: Illumina HiSeq 2500. A second about 7 to 12 cycle PCR used a sample-barcoded 5' primer and a J-beta primer mix. In-frame beta chains were kept once TCRdb had trimmed the public reads at Q25 with fastp and called clones with MiXCR. Each entry is one CDR3 protein sequence, shown with its most common DNA and genes. The sample table shows just over 1 million distinct CDR3 sequences, and 35% to 50% are seen once. The ten largest clones represent approximately 17% of the sample. Sequencing used blood. The receptors were gathered from an older woman in good health.

The chain recombines TRBV2 with TRBJ2-4; D not resolved. The J call may be in error: the DNA end matches TRBJ2-7 better. This CDR3 spans 11 amino acids. Germline loops: CDR1 SNHLY, CDR2 FYNNEI. CDR3 coding DNA: TGTGCCAGCAGCTTCTACTGCGAGCAGTACTTC. Its translation is CASSFYCEQYF.

The J gene is TRBJ1-4, the V gene TRBV6-1, with 7 bases that match TRBD1. Trimming took 6 bases from V and 3 from J; bases not matched to a gene: 10. Germline lookup yields CDR1 MNHNS and CDR2 SASEGT. The CDR3 length is 16 residues. CDR3 sequence: CASRGTDCVANEKLFF. As DNA, the CDR3 is TGTGCCAGCAGGGGGACAGACTGTGTGGCTAATGAAAAACTGTTTTTT.

The chain employs TRBV20-1 and TRBJ1-5, with D perhaps matching TRBD1 (5 bases). CDR1 is DFQATT, CDR2 SNEGSKA, per germline (reference sequence). The CDR3 is 14 residues long. Deletions cut 0 bases from V and 5 bases from J, with 11 bases between. CDR3 nucleotide sequence: TGCAGTGCTAGAGATCAGGCAGGGCATCAGCCCCAGCATTTT. It translates to CSARDQAGHQPQHF.

This chain connects TRBV28 to TRBJ1-2; D perhaps matches TRBD1 (5 bases). The length of the CDR3 is 14 residues. The V end lost 4 bases, the J end lost 6 bases, and 15 bases lay between the germline ends. Germline V gene data show CDR1 as MDHEN and CDR2 as SYDVKM. The CDR3 DNA reads TGTGCCAGCAGTTCGGGTGTGGGGGATCATGGCTACACCTTC. Protein product: CASSSGVGDHGYTF.

The chain links TRBV7-3 to TRBJ2-5; perhaps D is TRBD1 or TRBD2 (5 bases each). Near its end, the DNA agrees better with TRBJ2-7, so the J call may be wrong. The V gene's germline CDR1 is SGHTA and CDR2 FQGTGA. This CDR3 has 14 residues. The CDR3 protein is CASSPGPGPYEQYF. DNA of the CDR3: TGTGCCAGCAGTCCGGGACCCGGACCCTACGAGCAGTACTTC.

This rearrangement joins TRBV28 to TRBJ1-2; maybe TRBD1 (6 bases). V lost 7 bases to trimming and J lost 2 bases, with 14 bases between them. CDR1 is MDHEN, CDR2 SYDVKM, per germline. The CDR3 extends over 14 amino acids. The CDR3 coding sequence is TGTGCCAGCACCGTTGGGGGACAAAACTATGGCTACACCTTC. It is translated as CASTVGGQNYGYTF.

The V and J genes are TRBV24-1 and TRBJ2-1; 15 nucleotides line up with TRBD2. Germline CDR1 reads KGHDR; CDR2 reads SFDVKD. V lost 4 bases and J lost 9; bases outside the gene matches: 6. The CDR3 has 16 residues. The CDR3 DNA sequence: TGTGCCACCAGTGACCGGGGACTAGCGGGAGGAACTGAGCAGTTCTTC. It is translated as CATSDRGLAGGTEQFF.

This clonotype appeared a few times. The J gene is TRBJ2-7, the V gene TRBV21-1. TRBV21-1 counts as a pseudogene. The length of the CDR3 is 15 residues. This CDR3 reads CASIKGRWSSYEQYF. CDR3 DNA: TGTGCCAGCATCAAAGGAAGATGGAGTTCCTACGAGCAGTACTTC.

This clonotype was counted once. The chain links TRBV7-9 to TRBJ2-1; TRBD1 is a possible D gene (6 bases). Germline values: CDR1 SEHNR, CDR2 FQNEAQ (reference sequence). Trimming removed 5 bases from V and 5 bases from J, with 16 bases in between. This CDR3 comprises 15 residues. The CDR3 DNA sequence: TGTGCCAGCAGCACAAACCGGGACACCAACAATGAGCAGTTCTTC. Translated: CASSTNRDTNNEQFF.

The rearrangement uses TRBV7-2 and TRBJ1-1, with TRBD1 as a possible D gene (5 bases). Germline V gene lookup returns CDR1 SGHTA and CDR2 FQGNSA. V was clipped by 5 bases and J by 6 bases, with 13 bases between them. The CDR3 runs 13 residues. CDR3 in DNA: TGTGCCAGCAGCAGCAGAGGGACGGCTGAAGCTTTCTTT. Translated: CASSSRGTAEAFF.

V is TRBV20-1 and J is TRBJ2-1, with a possible D match to TRBD2 (5 bases). TRBJ2-7 matches the DNA end more closely, so the J call is doubtful. The CDR3 has 16 residues. The germline V gene has CDR1 DFQATT and CDR2 SNEGSKA (reference sequence). The CDR3, as DNA: TGCAGTGCCTCCCGACGGTCTCTCGAGGGTTACAATGAGCAGTACTTC. Amino acid sequence: CSASRRSLEGYNEQYF.

This clonotype was seen at least ten times. J is TRBJ2-3 and V is TRBV9, with D unresolved. V was trimmed by 2 bases and J by 5 bases, leaving 3 bases between them. The CDR3 covers 11 residues. Germline V gives CDR1 SGDLS, CDR2 YYNGEE. The CDR3 nucleotides are TGTGCCAGCAGCGTCAGAGATACGCAGTATTTT. It encodes CASSVRDTQYF.

This clonotype was found a few times. CDR3 in DNA: TGTGCCAGCAGTTACCGATCGGGGGGATCCTACGAGCAGTACTTC. This gives the protein CASSYRSGGSYEQYF. The chain links TRBV6-5 to TRBJ2-7; 7 positions agree with TRBD2. V lost 2 bases to trimming and J lost 1 base; unmatched junction nucleotides: 5. The germline CDR1 and CDR2 sequences are MNHEY and SVGAGI. The CDR3 has 15 residues.

The CDR3 DNA sequence: TGTGCCAGCAGCCAAGCCAGCGGGACCTTCACAGATACGCAGTATTTT. Translating gives CASSQASGTFTDTQYF. The genes are TRBV3-1 and TRBJ2-3; 7 bases are shared with TRBD2. Unmatched junction bases numbered 6, after V lost 1 base and J lost 2 bases. CDR1 LGHDT and CDR2 YNNKEL come from the germline V gene (reference sequence). CDR3 length: 16 amino acids.

The DNA of the CDR3 is TGTGCCAGCAGCATACCCAGGCTTTGCGGGAGCTTCGATGAGCAGTACTTC. It codes for CASSIPRLCGSFDEQYF. V usage is TRBV21-1 and J usage is TRBJ2-5; no DNA check was done on the table's D call, TRBD2. TRBV21-1 is a known pseudogene. The CDR3 is 17 residues long.

V and J are TRBV29-1 and TRBJ2-4; D call uncertain. TRBJ2-7 matches the DNA end more closely, so the J call is doubtful. The CDR3 spans 13 residues. In germline, CDR1 is SQVTM, CDR2 ANQGSEA. This CDR3 reads CSVTGLSPREQYF. CDR3 bases: TGCAGCGTTACGGGCCTCTCTCCGCGCGAGCAGTACTTC.

This clonotype appeared a single time. The chain uses TRBV5-6 and TRBJ2-1; D tentatively reads TRBD1 or TRBD2 (6 bases each). The germline V gene has CDR1 SGHDT and CDR2 YYEEEE. The CDR3 loop spans 17 amino acids. V lost 0 bases and J 4 bases, leaving 17 bases between the germline ends. This CDR3 is CASSLAPGWGAYNEQFF. In nucleotides, the CDR3 is TGTGCCAGCAGCTTGGCGCCGGGGTGGGGGGCTTACAATGAGCAGTTCTTC.

This clonotype occurred many times. The chain has TRBV3-1 and TRBJ2-5, with D perhaps TRBD1 or TRBD2 (5 bases each). Deletions cut 2 bases from V and 1 base from J, with 14 bases between. The length of the CDR3 is 16 residues. Germline V gene sequence: CDR1 LGHDT, CDR2 YNNKEL (reference sequence). The CDR3 loop reads CASSQTKGGGQETQYF. DNA of the CDR3: TGTGCCAGCAGCCAAACTAAGGGTGGGGGCCAAGAGACCCAGTACTTC.

A few counts support this clonotype. The V call is TRBV21-1, the J call TRBJ2-5. TRBV21-1 is designated a pseudogene. There are 11 residues in the CDR3. The CDR3 here is CATWKSETQYF. In DNA, the CDR3 is TGTGCCACCTGGAAGTCAGAGACCCAGTACTTC.

Note on this clonotype: The germline gene is not matched at one end of the junction; a read error may be the cause. The chain joins TRBV7-2 to TRBJ2-2, with D perhaps TRBD2 (6 bases). There are 12 residues in the CDR3. Looked up from germline, CDR1 is SGHTA and CDR2 is FQGNSA. In DNA, the CDR3 is TGTGCCAGCAGCTTTAGTTTCGGGGGGCTGTTTTTT. It translates to CASSFSFGGLFF.

This clonotype was seen a few times. The CDR3 sequence: CSAGKTGVETQYF. Here the CDR3 DNA reads TGCAGTGCTGGGAAGACAGGAGTTGAGACCCAGTACTTC. This chain joins TRBV20-1 and TRBJ2-5; tentatively, D is TRBD1 (6 bases). Germline-derived CDR1 and CDR2 are DFQATT and SNEGSKA (reference sequence). This CDR3 spans 13 amino acids. Trimming shortened V by 5 bases and J by 5 bases, and 15 bases separated the two germline ends.

This clonotype has only a few counts. The V call is TRBV21-1, the J call TRBJ2-7; the table assigns TRBD2, which was not confirmed against the DNA. TRBV21-1 is a known pseudogene. The CDR3 sequence is 16 residues long. CDR3 sequence (DNA): TGTGCCAGCAGCAAAGGGAAGCGGGCAAGCTCCTACGAGCAGTACTTC. Its translation: CASSKGKRASSYEQYF.

The chain links TRBV7-2 to TRBJ2-1, with TRBD1 identical over 10 bases. The V segment lost 5 bases and the J segment 7 bases; nucleotides outside the gene matches: 8. Germline V gene sequence: CDR1 SGHTA, CDR2 FQGNSA. The CDR3 is 15 amino acids. Here the CDR3 reads CASSIVGTGENEQFF. DNA of the CDR3: TGTGCCAGCAGCATAGTTGGGACAGGGGAGAATGAGCAGTTCTTC.

The table lists this clonotype with a few counts. The gene calls are TRBV12-3 or TRBV12-4 and TRBJ2-5; D gene unclear. The V end lost 3 bases, the J end lost 1 base, and 9 bases lay between the germline ends. The CDR3 spans 14 residues. The CDR3 loop reads CASSLGAPQETQYF. The CDR3 DNA reads TGTGCCAGCAGTTTGGGTGCACCCCAAGAGACCCAGTACTTC.

The V gene is TRBV5-6, the J gene TRBJ2-1; 11 bases are shared with TRBD1. The germline V gene encodes CDR1 SGHDT and CDR2 YYEEEE. V shed 5 bases, J shed 8 bases, and the junction held 6 bases outside the gene matches. This CDR3 is built from 14 residues. The CDR3 DNA is TGTGCCAGCAGAGGACAGGGGGCTTGGTATGAGCAGTTCTTC. This sequence encodes CASRGQGAWYEQFF.

The rearrangement joins TRBV29-1 to TRBJ2-1; D ambiguous. The CDR3 totals 12 residues. Germline CDR1 is SQVTM and CDR2 is ANQGSEA. V was pared by 4 bases and J by 10 bases, with 14 bases between. CDR3 bases: TGCAGCGTTGGTGGGCCGTCCTACGAGCAGTTCTTC. Translated: CSVGGPSYEQFF.